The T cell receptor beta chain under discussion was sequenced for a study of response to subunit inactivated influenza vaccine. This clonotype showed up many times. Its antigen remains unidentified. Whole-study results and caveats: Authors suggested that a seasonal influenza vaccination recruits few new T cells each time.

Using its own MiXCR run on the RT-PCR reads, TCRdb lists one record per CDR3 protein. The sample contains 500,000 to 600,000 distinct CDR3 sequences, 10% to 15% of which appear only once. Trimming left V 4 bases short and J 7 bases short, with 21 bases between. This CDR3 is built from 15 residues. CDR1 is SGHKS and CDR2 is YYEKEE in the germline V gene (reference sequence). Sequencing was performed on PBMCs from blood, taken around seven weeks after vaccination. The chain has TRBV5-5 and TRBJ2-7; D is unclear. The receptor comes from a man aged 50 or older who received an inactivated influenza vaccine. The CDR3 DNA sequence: TGTGCCAGCAGCCCCTGGACGGCTGCTGGCGGAGAGCAGTACTTC. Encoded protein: CASSPWTAAGGEQYF.